These T cell receptor beta chains were read from a single sample in a study of brain T cells in children with intractable seizures. The data were produced by immunoSEQ multiplex PCR, yet TCRdb's version contains in-frame clones alone and is incomplete. The data contain about 340,000 clones, about 94% of them singletons. The source was peripheral blood, collected 5 to 6 months after surgery. The receptors shown here come from a boy younger than two with tuberous sclerosis and intractable seizures. Each CDR3 is given with its conserved first and last residue. Fields, in order: D gene, V gene, J gene, clone size, CDR3 DNA, CDR3 protein. A D gene is named only where the DNA matches it firmly. Size tells how often a clone was seen (once, few, many) or the class of an expanded clone, and some rows leave it out.

d_call: TRBD1; v_call: TRBV27; j_call: TRBJ2-1; clone_size: once; cdr3_nt: TGTGCCAGCAGTAACACAGGGGGCCTGTGGAATGAGCAGTTCTTC; cdr3_aa: CASSNTGGLWNEQFF
d_call: -; v_call: TRBV4-1; j_call: TRBJ2-7; clone_size: -; cdr3_nt: TGCGCCAGCAGCCATTTGACAGGAACAGTCTACGAGCAGTACTTC; cdr3_aa: CASSHLTGTVYEQYF
d_call: -; v_call: TRBV18; j_call: TRBJ2-7; clone_size: few; cdr3_nt: TGTGCCAGCTCGACGAAGAACAGTATGTACGAGCAGTACTTC; cdr3_aa: CASSTKNSMYEQYF
d_call: -; v_call: TRBV7-6; j_call: TRBJ1-1; clone_size: -; cdr3_nt: TGTGCCAGCAGCTTGGACCCTTCTAACACTGAAGCTTTCTTT; cdr3_aa: CASSLDPSNTEAFF
d_call: -; v_call: TRBV30; j_call: TRBJ1-2; clone_size: -; cdr3_nt: TGTGCCTGGGGGATAGGAACGCGGTTATATGGCTACACCTTC; cdr3_aa: CAWGIGTRLYGYTF
d_call: -; v_call: TRBV13; j_call: TRBJ2-7; clone_size: -; cdr3_nt: TGTGCCAGCAGCTTAGGTAGGGGGGCAGTTTACGAGCAGTACTTC; cdr3_aa: CASSLGRGAVYEQYF
d_call: -; v_call: TRBV5-8; j_call: TRBJ2-5; clone_size: -; cdr3_nt: TGTGCCAGCATGCCGGCGCCCCAAGAGACCCAGTACTTC; cdr3_aa: CASMPAPQETQYF
d_call: -; v_call: TRBV7-9; j_call: TRBJ1-1; clone_size: -; cdr3_nt: TGTGCCAGCAGCTTAGTAGGTTCCGGGGGGAACACTGAAGCTTTCTTT; cdr3_aa: CASSLVGSGGNTEAFF
d_call: -; v_call: TRBV7-8; j_call: TRBJ1-6; clone_size: -; cdr3_nt: TGTGCCAGCAGCTCGATTAGCTCACCCCTCCACTTT; cdr3_aa: CASSSISSPLHF
d_call: -; v_call: TRBV9; j_call: TRBJ2-1; clone_size: -; cdr3_nt: TGTGCCAGCAGCGTAGCTTTGGGGGACTTAAGCTCCTACAATGAGCAGTTCTTC; cdr3_aa: CASSVALGDLSSYNEQFF
d_call: -; v_call: TRBV30; j_call: TRBJ1-5; clone_size: -; cdr3_nt: TGTGCCTGGAGTGTACATAGCAATCAGCCCCAGCATTTT; cdr3_aa: CAWSVHSNQPQHF
d_call: -; v_call: TRBV7-8; j_call: TRBJ1-4; clone_size: -; cdr3_nt: TGTGCCAGCAGCTTAAGTCCAACGGGTAATGAAAAACTGTTTTTT; cdr3_aa: CASSLSPTGNEKLFF
d_call: -; v_call: TRBV11-2; j_call: TRBJ2-3; clone_size: -; cdr3_nt: TGTGCCAGCAGCTTAGATCGACCGGAAATCACAGATACGCAGTATTTT; cdr3_aa: CASSLDRPEITDTQYF
d_call: -; v_call: TRBV4-1; j_call: TRBJ2-7; clone_size: few; cdr3_nt: TGCGCCAGCAGCCAAGATCGATCTGGGAAGGAGTACTTC; cdr3_aa: CASSQDRSGKEYF
d_call: -; v_call: TRBV13; j_call: TRBJ2-6; clone_size: -; cdr3_nt: TGTGCCAGCAGTTGGCTCTCTGGGGCCAACGTCCTGACTTTC; cdr3_aa: CASSWLSGANVLTF
d_call: TRBD2; v_call: TRBV6-1; j_call: TRBJ2-1; clone_size: -; cdr3_nt: TGTGCCAGCAGTGAAGAGACTAGCGGGAGCTATGAGCAGTTCTTC; cdr3_aa: CASSEETSGSYEQFF
d_call: -; v_call: TRBV6-6; j_call: TRBJ1-4; clone_size: -; cdr3_nt: TGTGCCAGCAGTTATGATCCTGAAAAACTGTTTTTT; cdr3_aa: CASSYDPEKLFF
d_call: -; v_call: TRBV19; j_call: TRBJ1-6; clone_size: -; cdr3_nt: TGTGCCAGTAACATCCCTGGGGTCTCCTATAATTCACCCCTCCACTTT; cdr3_aa: CASNIPGVSYNSPLHF
d_call: -; v_call: TRBV21-1; j_call: TRBJ2-7; clone_size: -; cdr3_nt: TGTGCCAGCGGAACCAGGGGGGGGTCCTACGAGCAGTACTTC; cdr3_aa: CASGTRGGSYEQYF
d_call: TRBD1; v_call: TRBV7-2; j_call: TRBJ1-2; clone_size: -; cdr3_nt: TGTGCCAGCAGCCTATTTCTCGGACAGGATTCAGTAAGCTATGGCTACACCTTC; cdr3_aa: CASSLFLGQDSVSYGYTF
d_call: -; v_call: TRBV11-2; j_call: TRBJ2-7; clone_size: -; cdr3_nt: TGTGCCAGCAGCTCCTCATTGGGGGAGGTACTATACGAGCAGTACTTC; cdr3_aa: CASSSSLGEVLYEQYF